This entry is about one TCR beta chain. V was clipped by 3 bases and J by 3 bases, with 11 bases between them. Germline V CDR1 and CDR2: MGHDK, SYGVNS. CDR3 length: 15 amino acids. This sample was taken from a study of PD-1 blockade in classical Hodgkin lymphoma. Regarding time point: cycle 4 day 1 (C4D1), after less than 7 weeks of nivolumab. Every patient relapsed after autologous stem cell transplantation, and brentuximab vedotin exposure varied. With magnetic negative selection, CD4+ T cells were purified from PBMCs that had been thawed. Here immunoSEQ multiplex PCR was the method, and the copy in TCRdb shows in-frame clones only, minus some. The table has 15,000 to 20,000 clones, more than 65% seen once.

The rearrangement links TRBV25-1 to TRBJ2-2; D gene unclear. This receptor was obtained from a human donor with classical Hodgkin lymphoma. Specimen: CD4+ T cells from blood, collected before the fourth cycle of nivolumab. The CDR3 coding sequence is TGTGCCAGCAGTGACTTACGTGGTTACACCGGGGAGCTGTTTTTT. It translates to CASSDLRGYTGELFF. The variable domain in full, with the rest retrieved from reference TRBV25-1 and TRBJ2-2, is EADIYQTPRYLVIGTGKKITLECSQTMGHDKMYWYQQDPGMELHLIHYSYGVNSTEKGDLSSESTVSRIRTEHFPLTLESARPSHTSQYLCASSDLRGYTGELFFGEGSRLTVL.